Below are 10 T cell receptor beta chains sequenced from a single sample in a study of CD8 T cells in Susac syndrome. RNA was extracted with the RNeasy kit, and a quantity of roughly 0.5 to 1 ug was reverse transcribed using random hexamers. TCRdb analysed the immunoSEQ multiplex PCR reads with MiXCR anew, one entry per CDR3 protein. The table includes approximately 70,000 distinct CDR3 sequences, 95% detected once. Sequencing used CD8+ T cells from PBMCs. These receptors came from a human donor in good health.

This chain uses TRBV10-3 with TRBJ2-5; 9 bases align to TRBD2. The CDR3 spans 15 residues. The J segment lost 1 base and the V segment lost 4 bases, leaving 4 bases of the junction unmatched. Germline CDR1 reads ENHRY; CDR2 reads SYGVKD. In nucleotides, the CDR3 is TGTGCCATCAGTGGGCTAGCGGGGATCCAAGAGACCCAGTACTTC. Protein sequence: CAISGLAGIQETQYF.

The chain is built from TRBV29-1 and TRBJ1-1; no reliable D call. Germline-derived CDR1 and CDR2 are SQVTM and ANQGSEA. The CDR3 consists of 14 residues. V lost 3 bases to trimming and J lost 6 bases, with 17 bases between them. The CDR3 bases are TGCAGCGTTGAGCCAGCCACCGAATTCGCTGAAGCTTTCTTT. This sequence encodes CSVEPATEFAEAFF.

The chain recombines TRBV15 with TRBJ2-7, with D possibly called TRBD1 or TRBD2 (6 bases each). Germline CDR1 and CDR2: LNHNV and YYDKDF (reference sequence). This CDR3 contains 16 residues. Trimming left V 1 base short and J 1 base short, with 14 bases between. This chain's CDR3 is CATSRGGAGGSYEQYV. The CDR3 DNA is TGTGCCACCAGCAGAGGGGGGGCGGGTGGATCCTACGAGCAGTACGTC.

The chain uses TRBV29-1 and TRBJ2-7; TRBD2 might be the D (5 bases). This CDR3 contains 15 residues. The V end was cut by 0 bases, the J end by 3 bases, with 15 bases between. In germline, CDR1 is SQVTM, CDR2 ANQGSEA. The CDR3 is CSVEESGRELYEQYF. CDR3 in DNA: TGCAGCGTTGAAGAATCCGGTAGGGAGCTCTACGAGCAGTACTTC.

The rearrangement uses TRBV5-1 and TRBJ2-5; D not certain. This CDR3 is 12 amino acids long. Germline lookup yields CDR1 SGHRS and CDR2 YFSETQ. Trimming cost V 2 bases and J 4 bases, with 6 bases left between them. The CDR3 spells CASSFNVETQYF. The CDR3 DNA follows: TGCGCCAGCAGCTTTAACGTAGAGACCCAGTACTTC. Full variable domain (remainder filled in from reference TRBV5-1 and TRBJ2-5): KAGVTQTPRYLIKTRGQQVTLSCSPISGHRSVSWYQQTPGQGLQFLFEYFSETQRNKGNFPGRFSGRQFSNSRSEMNVSTLELGDSALYLCASSFNVETQYFGPGTRLLVL.

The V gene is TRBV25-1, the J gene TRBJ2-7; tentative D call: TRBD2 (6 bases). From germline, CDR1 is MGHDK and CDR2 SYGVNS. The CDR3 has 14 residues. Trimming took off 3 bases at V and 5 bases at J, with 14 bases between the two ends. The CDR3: CASSDGREDHEQYF. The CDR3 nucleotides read TGTGCCAGCAGTGATGGAAGGGAGGACCACGAGCAGTACTTC.

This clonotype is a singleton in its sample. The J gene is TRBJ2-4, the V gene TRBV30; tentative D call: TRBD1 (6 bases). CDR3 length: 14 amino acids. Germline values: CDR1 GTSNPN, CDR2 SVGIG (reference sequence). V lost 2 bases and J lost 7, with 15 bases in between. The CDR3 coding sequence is TGTGCCTGGAGTTACGGTGGGACAAGGAACATTCAGTACTTC. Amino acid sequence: CAWSYGGTRNIQYF.

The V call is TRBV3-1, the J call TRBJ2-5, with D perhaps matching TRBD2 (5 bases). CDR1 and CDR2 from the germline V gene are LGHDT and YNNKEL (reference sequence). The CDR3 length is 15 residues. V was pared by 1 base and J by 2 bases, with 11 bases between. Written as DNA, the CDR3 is TGTGCCAGCAGCCAAGGTCCGGGGAATCAAGAGACCCAGTACTTC. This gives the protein CASSQGPGNQETQYF.

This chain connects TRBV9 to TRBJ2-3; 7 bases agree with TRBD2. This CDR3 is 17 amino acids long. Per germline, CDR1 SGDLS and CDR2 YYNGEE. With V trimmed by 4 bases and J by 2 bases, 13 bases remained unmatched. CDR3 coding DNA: TGTGCCAGCAGCCCCGTGGGGACTACCCAATACACAGATACGCAGTATTTT. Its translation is CASSPVGTTQYTDTQYF.

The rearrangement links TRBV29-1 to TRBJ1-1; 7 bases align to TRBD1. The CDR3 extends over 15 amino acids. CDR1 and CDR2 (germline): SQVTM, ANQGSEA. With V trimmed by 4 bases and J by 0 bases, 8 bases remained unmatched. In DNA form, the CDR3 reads TGCAGCGTTGCAGGGGGGAGGGACTTGAACACTGAAGCTTTCTTT. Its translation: CSVAGGRDLNTEAFF.